Below, one T cell receptor (beta chain) is given with its context. Its antigen is currently unknown. These data are taken from a study of PD-1 blockade in mismatch repair-deficient tumors. The study, taken as a whole, reports: After pembrolizumab, tumor-resident clones rose rapidly, then generally contracted before radiologic responses.

All patients were mismatch repair deficient, assessed by either PCR or immunohistochemistry. This CDR3 is built from 16 residues. Germline CDR1 is SGDLS and CDR2 is YYNGEE. Trimming took off 0 bases at V and 8 bases at J, with 18 bases between the two ends. Measured with immunoSEQ multiplex PCR; TCRdb has only the in-frame clones, and not every one. In the table there are around 18,000 clones, roughly 84% of which are singletons. This sequence originates from an adult with mismatch repair-deficient cancer. The chain employs TRBV9 and TRBJ2-1, with a weak D call TRBD2 (5 bases). This sample comprised PBMCs, obtained less than 25 weeks after starting pembrolizumab. CDR3 in amino acids: CASSVGGESSGHEQFF. CDR3 nucleotides: TGTGCCAGCAGCGTAGGTGGGGAGTCTAGTGGCCATGAGCAGTTCTTC.